The clone carrying this T cell receptor beta chain has a handful of counts. Its antigen is unknown. CTLA-4 blockade using ipilimumab, together with focal radiation, was received by patients with chemo-refractory metastatic non-small-cell lung cancer. The sample comes from a study of radiotherapy plus CTLA-4 blockade in lung cancer. On the study more broadly: In roughly 17% of patients, objective responses were seen; approximately 34% had disease control. Broader study findings: The best predictor of response was reported to be early blood T cell clone dynamics, with interferon-beta. Clones of tumor-derived TCRs expanded in blood after radiotherapy plus ipilimumab.

From germline, CDR1 is MNHEY and CDR2 SVGAGI. Trimming stripped 5 bases from V and 7 bases from J, with 8 bases between. The CDR3 consists of 11 residues. The assay was immunoSEQ multiplex PCR, and TCRdb's table has in-frame clones only and misses some. The sample carries some 73,000 clones, about 78% recorded once. V gene TRBV6-5 combines with J gene TRBJ1-2, with D possibly matching TRBD1 (6 bases). The receptor's source is a human donor with non-small cell lung cancer whose response to radiotherapy plus ipilimumab could not be evaluated. Some clones in this sample may be carry-over from other donors' samples. Sequencing used peripheral blood, obtained from a patient treated with radiotherapy plus ipilimumab. For the CDR3, the DNA is TGTGCCAGCAGTGGACAGTTTGGCTACACCTTC. Amino acid sequence: CASSGQFGYTF.